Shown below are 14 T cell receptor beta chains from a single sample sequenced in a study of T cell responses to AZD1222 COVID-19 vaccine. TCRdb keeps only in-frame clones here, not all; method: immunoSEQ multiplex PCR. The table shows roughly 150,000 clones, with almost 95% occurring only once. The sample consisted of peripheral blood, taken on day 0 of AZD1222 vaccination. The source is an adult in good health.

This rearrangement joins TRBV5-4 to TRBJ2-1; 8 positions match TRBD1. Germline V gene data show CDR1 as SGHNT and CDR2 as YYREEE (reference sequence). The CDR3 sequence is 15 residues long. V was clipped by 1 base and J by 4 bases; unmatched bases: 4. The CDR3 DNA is TGTGCCAGCAGCTTGTTCGGACAGGGATACAATGAGCAGTTCTTC. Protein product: CASSLFGQGYNEQFF.

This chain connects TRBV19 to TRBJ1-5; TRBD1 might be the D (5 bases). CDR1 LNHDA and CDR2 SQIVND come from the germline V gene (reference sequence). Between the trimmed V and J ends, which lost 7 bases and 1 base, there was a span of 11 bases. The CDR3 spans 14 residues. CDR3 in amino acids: CASNGGSSNQPQHF. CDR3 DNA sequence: TGTGCCAGTAACGGGGGGTCCAGCAATCAGCCCCAGCATTTT.

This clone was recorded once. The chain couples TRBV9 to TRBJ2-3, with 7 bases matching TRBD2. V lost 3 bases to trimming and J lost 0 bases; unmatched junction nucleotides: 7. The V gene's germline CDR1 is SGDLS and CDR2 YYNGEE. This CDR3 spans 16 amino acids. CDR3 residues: CASSEPSGISTDTQYF. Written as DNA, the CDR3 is TGTGCCAGCAGCGAACCTAGCGGTATTAGCACAGATACGCAGTATTTT.

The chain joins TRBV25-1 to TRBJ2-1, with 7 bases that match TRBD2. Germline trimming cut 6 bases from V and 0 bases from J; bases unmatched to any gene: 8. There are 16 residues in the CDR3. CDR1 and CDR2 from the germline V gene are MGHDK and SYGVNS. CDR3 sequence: CASRAPTSYSYNEQFF. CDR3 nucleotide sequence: TGTGCCAGCAGAGCTCCGACTAGCTACTCCTACAATGAGCAGTTCTTC.

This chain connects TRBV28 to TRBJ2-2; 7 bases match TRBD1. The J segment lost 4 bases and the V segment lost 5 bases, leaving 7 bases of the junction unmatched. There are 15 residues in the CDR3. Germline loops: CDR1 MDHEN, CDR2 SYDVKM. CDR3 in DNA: TGTGCCAGCAGTGGCGGACAGGCGGGCACCGGGGAGCTGTTTTTT. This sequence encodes CASSGGQAGTGELFF.

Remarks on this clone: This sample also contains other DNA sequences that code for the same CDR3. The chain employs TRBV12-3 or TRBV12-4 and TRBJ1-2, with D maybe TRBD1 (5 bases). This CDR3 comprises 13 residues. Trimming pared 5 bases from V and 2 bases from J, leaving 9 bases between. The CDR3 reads CASSPTGNYGYTF. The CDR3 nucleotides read TGTGCCAGCAGTCCAACAGGAAACTATGGCTACACCTTC.

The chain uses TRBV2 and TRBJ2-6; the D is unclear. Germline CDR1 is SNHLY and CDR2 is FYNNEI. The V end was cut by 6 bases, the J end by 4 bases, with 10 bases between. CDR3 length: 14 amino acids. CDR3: CASRSPSGANVLTF. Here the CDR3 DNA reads TGTGCCAGCAGATCCCCCTCGGGGGCCAACGTCCTGACTTTC.

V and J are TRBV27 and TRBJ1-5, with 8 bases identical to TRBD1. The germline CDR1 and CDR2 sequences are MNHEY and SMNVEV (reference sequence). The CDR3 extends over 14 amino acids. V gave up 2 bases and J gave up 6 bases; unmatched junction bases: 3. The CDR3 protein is CASSLQGASQPQHF. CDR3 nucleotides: TGTGCCAGCAGTTTACAGGGGGCGAGTCAGCCCCAGCATTTT.

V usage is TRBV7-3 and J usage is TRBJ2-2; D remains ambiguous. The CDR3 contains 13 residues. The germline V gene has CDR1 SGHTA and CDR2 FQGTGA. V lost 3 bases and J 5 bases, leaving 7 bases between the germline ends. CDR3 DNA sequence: TGTGCCAGCAGCTTTCAAGGGACCGGGGAGCTGTTTTTT. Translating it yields CASSFQGTGELFF.

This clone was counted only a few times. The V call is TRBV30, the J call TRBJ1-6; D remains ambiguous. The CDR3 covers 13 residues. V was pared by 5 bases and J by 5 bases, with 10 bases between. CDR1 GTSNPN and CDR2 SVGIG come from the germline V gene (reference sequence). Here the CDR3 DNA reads TGTGCCTGGGCCCAGGAACATAATTCACCCCTCCACTTT. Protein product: CAWAQEHNSPLHF.

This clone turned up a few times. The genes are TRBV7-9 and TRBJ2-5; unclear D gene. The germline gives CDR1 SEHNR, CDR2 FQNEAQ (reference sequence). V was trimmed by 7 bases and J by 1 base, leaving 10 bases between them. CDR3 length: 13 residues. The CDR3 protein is CASTTWGQETQYF. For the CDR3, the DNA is TGTGCCAGCACCACGTGGGGCCAAGAGACCCAGTACTTC.

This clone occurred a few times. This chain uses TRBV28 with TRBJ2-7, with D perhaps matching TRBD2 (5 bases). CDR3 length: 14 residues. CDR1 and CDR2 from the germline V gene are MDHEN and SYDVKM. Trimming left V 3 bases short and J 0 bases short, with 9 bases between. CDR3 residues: CASSFAGPSYEQYF. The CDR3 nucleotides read TGTGCCAGCAGTTTTGCGGGTCCCTCCTACGAGCAGTACTTC.

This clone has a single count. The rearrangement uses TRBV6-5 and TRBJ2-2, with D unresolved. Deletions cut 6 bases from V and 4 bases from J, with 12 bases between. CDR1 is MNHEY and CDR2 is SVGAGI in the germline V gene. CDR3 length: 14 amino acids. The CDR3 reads CASRKGPPTGELFF. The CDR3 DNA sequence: TGTGCCAGCAGAAAAGGTCCCCCCACCGGGGAGCTGTTTTTT.

In DNA form, the CDR3 reads TGTGCCAGCAGTTACTCTGGGCGTCAATTATTAATATCTAGCTCCTACAATGAGCAGTTCTTC. It translates to CASSYSGRQLLISSSYNEQFF. The rearrangement links TRBV6-2 or TRBV6-3 to TRBJ2-1; D gene uncertain. The germline CDR1 and CDR2 sequences are MNHEY and SVGEGT. The CDR3 loop spans 21 amino acids. Trimming removed 0 bases from V and 0 bases from J, with 24 bases in between.